A single sample gave rise to the 18 T cell receptor beta chains below, sequenced in a study of PD-L1 blockade in urothelial cancer. Profiling relied on immunoSEQ multiplex PCR, and the TCRdb table lists in-frame clones only, not all of them. This table holds tens of thousands of clones, approximately 80% found once. The specimen comprised PBMCs, sampled around atezolizumab (anti-PD-L1) treatment. These receptors all stem from a man aged 55-75 years with urothelial cancer.

This rearrangement joins TRBV18 to TRBJ1-3, with no clear D. Germline-derived CDR1 and CDR2 are KGHSH and LQKENI. The V end lost 3 bases, the J end lost 8 bases, and 14 bases lay between the germline ends. The CDR3 consists of 14 residues. The DNA for the CDR3 is TGTGCCAGCTCACCGGGGAGGGAGCGAGACACCATATATTTT. It codes for CASSPGRERDTIYF.

This chain joins TRBV18 and TRBJ1-1; 7 positions match TRBD1. Trimming at V came to 7 bases and at J to 4 bases, leaving 12 bases not matched to a gene. The germline gives CDR1 KGHSH, CDR2 LQKENI. This CDR3 is built from 15 residues. The CDR3 spells CASYPASRGFTEAFF. CDR3 in DNA: TGTGCCAGCTACCCCGCTTCCAGGGGGTTCACTGAAGCTTTCTTT.

The chain links TRBV5-6 to TRBJ1-6; no clear D. Between the trimmed V and J ends, which lost 0 bases and 8 bases, there was a span of 6 bases. Germline CDR1 and CDR2: SGHDT and YYEEEE. The CDR3 contains 13 residues. CDR3: CASSLDEDSPLHF. CDR3 nucleotide sequence: TGTGCCAGCAGCTTGGACGAGGATTCACCCCTCCACTTT.

The rearrangement joins TRBV7-2 to TRBJ2-3, with a possible D match to TRBD2 (7 bases). Germline V CDR1 and CDR2: SGHTA, FQGNSA. Trimming stripped 0 bases from V and 1 base from J, with 11 bases between. The CDR3 is 16 amino acids. This CDR3 reads CASSLAGGPRTDTQYF. The DNA for the CDR3 is TGTGCCAGCAGCTTAGCGGGGGGGCCTCGCACAGATACGCAGTATTTT.

This rearrangement joins TRBV19 to TRBJ1-3, with D perhaps TRBD1 (5 bases). Germline lookup yields CDR1 LNHDA and CDR2 SQIVND (reference sequence). The CDR3 sequence is 16 residues long. V was trimmed by 9 bases and J by 0 bases, leaving 18 bases between them. The CDR3 here is CASSRPGGTSGNTIYF. The CDR3 DNA reads TGTGCCAGCTCCCGGCCGGGGGGAACCTCTGGAAACACCATATATTTT.

The V call is TRBV7-8, the J call TRBJ2-5, with D perhaps TRBD2 (5 bases). V lost 2 bases and J lost 5, with 12 bases in between. The CDR3 has 14 amino acids. Germline V gene lookup returns CDR1 SGHVS and CDR2 FQNEAQ. CDR3 loop: CASSLNPGLETQYF. CDR3 bases: TGTGCCAGCAGCTTAAACCCGGGGTTGGAGACCCAGTACTTC.

Concerning this clone itself: The sample holds other DNA sequences that translate to the same CDR3. The chain joins TRBV5-1 to TRBJ1-5, with TRBD1 identical over 7 bases. Germline V CDR1 and CDR2: SGHRS, YFSETQ. The length of the CDR3 is 15 residues. V gave up 0 bases and J gave up 4 bases; unmatched junction bases: 4. The CDR3 DNA reads as TGCGCCAGCAGCTTGGAGACAGGGACGAATCAGCCCCAGCATTTT. It codes for CASSLETGTNQPQHF.

CDR3 loop: CASSVQFLGANTGELFF. The DNA of the CDR3 is TGTGCCAGCAGCGTACAGTTCTTAGGGGCGAACACCGGGGAGCTGTTTTTT. This chain uses TRBV9 with TRBJ2-2, with a possible D match to TRBD1 (5 bases). Germline V gene data show CDR1 as SGDLS and CDR2 as YYNGEE. The ends were cut back, 1 base at V and 0 bases at J, with 13 bases in the middle. This CDR3 is 17 amino acids long.

The chain couples TRBV9 to TRBJ2-3; 10 bases line up with TRBD2. V shed 0 bases and J 7 bases; nucleotides not matched to a gene: 5. Germline V gene sequence: CDR1 SGDLS, CDR2 YYNGEE. CDR3 size: 15 residues. CDR3 sequence reads: CASSVEAGGGNTQYF. CDR3 DNA: TGTGCCAGCAGCGTAGAAGCGGGGGGGGGAAATACGCAGTATTTT.

The chain recombines TRBV7-2 with TRBJ1-5, with D hard to call. V was trimmed by 0 bases and J by 5 bases, leaving 11 bases between them. This CDR3 contains 15 residues. CDR1 and CDR2 from the germline V gene are SGHTA and FQGNSA. The CDR3 sequence: CASSLAPSVDQPQHF. CDR3 DNA sequence: TGTGCCAGCAGCTTAGCGCCGTCGGTGGATCAGCCCCAGCATTTT.

This clone was seen only a few times. The rearrangement joins TRBV4-2 to TRBJ1-1; the D gene is possibly TRBD1 (5 bases). This CDR3 comprises 14 residues. V lost 0 bases, J lost 4 bases, and 9 bases lay in between. Per the germline V gene, CDR1 is LGHNA and CDR2 is YNFKEQ. In nucleotides, the CDR3 is TGTGCCAGCAGCCAAGACCAGGGCGGCACTGAAGCTTTCTTT. Translated, it gives CASSQDQGGTEAFF.

The chain joins TRBV7-2 to TRBJ2-1; D remains unclear. Germline CDR1 is SGHTA and CDR2 is FQGNSA. V lost 5 bases and J lost 0, with 14 bases in between. The CDR3 has 16 residues. The CDR3 region has the DNA TGTGCCAGCAGCCCTACGGCGTCAGGCTCCTACAATGAGCAGTTCTTC. Protein product: CASSPTASGSYNEQFF.

The chain is built from TRBV19 and TRBJ1-5; perhaps TRBD1 as D (5 bases). V lost 5 bases and J 3 bases, leaving 17 bases between the germline ends. Germline V gene lookup returns CDR1 LNHDA and CDR2 SQIVND (reference sequence). The CDR3 sequence is 16 residues long. CDR3 nucleotide sequence: TGTGCCAGTAGTCGTTCAGGGTCTTACCCCAATCAGCCCCAGCATTTT. This sequence encodes CASSRSGSYPNQPQHF.

This rearrangement joins TRBV6-6 to TRBJ1-5, with D unresolved. V was shortened by 6 bases and J by 10 bases, with 13 bases between the two germline ends. The germline gives CDR1 MNHNY, CDR2 SVGAGI (reference sequence). The CDR3 is 12 residues long. DNA for the CDR3: TGTGCCAGCAGCGGGTTTTTTCAACCCCAGCATTTT. This gives the protein CASSGFFQPQHF.

The chain has TRBV7-2 and TRBJ1-2; 7 bases agree with TRBD1. Germline V gene sequence: CDR1 SGHTA, CDR2 FQGNSA. Unmatched junction bases numbered 9, after V lost 6 bases and J lost 8 bases. This CDR3 is built from 13 residues. The CDR3 here is CASRLDRTGGYTF. CDR3 in DNA: TGTGCCAGCAGATTGGACAGGACGGGAGGCTACACCTTC.

This sequence joins TRBV5-4 and TRBJ2-3; weak D call: TRBD2 (5 bases). CDR1 and CDR2 (germline): SGHNT, YYREEE (reference sequence). The ends were cut back, 4 bases at V and 2 bases at J, with 20 bases in the middle. The CDR3 extends over 17 amino acids. The CDR3 sequence: CASSTSQRLTTTDTQYF. CDR3 in DNA: TGTGCCAGCAGCACTTCCCAAAGACTAACCACCACAGATACGCAGTATTTT.

This chain links TRBV7-2 with TRBJ1-4; D is uncertain. The CDR3 runs to 13 residues. With 3 bases removed from V and 7 bases from J, the gap between germline ends came to 9 bases. Germline V gene sequence: CDR1 SGHTA, CDR2 FQGNSA. This CDR3 reads CASSFGMGEKLFF. CDR3 DNA: TGTGCCAGCAGCTTCGGGATGGGTGAAAAACTGTTTTTT. Full variable domain (outside the CDR3, taken from reference TRBV7-2 and TRBJ1-4): GAGVSQSPSNKVTEKGKDVELRCDPISGHTALYWYRQSLGQGLEFLIYFQGNSAPDKSGLPSDRFSAERTGGSVSTLTIQRTQQEDSAVYLCASSFGMGEKLFFGSGTQLSVL.

The gene calls are TRBV30 and TRBJ1-6; TRBD1 is a possible D gene (5 bases). V lost 3 bases and J lost 7, with 16 bases in between. CDR3 size: 15 residues. CDR1 is GTSNPN and CDR2 is SVGIG in the germline V gene (reference sequence). Here the CDR3 DNA reads TGTGCCTGGAGGATCCGGGCAGGGCCGAATTCACCCCTCCACTTT. It codes for CAWRIRAGPNSPLHF.